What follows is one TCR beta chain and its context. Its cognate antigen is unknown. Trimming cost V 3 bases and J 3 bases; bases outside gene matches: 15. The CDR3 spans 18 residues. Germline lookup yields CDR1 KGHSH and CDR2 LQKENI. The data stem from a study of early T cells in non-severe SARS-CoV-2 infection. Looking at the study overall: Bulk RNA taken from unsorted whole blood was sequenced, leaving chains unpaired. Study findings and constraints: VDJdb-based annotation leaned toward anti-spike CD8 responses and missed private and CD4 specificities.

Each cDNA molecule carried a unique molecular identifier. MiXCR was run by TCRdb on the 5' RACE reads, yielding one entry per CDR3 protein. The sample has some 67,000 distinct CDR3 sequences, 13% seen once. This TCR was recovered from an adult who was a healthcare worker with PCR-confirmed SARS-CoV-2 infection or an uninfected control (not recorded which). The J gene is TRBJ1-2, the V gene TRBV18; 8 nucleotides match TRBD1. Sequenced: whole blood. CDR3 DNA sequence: TGTGCCAGCTCACCTCAACAATCCGGGACAGGTGGTGACTATGGCTACACCTTC. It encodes CASSPQQSGTGGDYGYTF.